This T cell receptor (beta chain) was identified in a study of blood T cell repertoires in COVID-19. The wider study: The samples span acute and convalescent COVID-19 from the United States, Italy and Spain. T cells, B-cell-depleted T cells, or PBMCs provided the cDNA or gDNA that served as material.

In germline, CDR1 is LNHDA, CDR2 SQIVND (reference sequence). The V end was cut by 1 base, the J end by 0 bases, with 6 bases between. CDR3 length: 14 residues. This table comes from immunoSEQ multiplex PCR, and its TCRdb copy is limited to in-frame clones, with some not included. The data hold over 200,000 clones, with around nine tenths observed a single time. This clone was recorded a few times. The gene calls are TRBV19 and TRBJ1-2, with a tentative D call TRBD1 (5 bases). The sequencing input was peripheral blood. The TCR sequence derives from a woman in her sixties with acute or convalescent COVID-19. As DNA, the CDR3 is TGTGCCAGTAGTATAGCGACAGCTAACTATGGCTACACCTTC. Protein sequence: CASSIATANYGYTF.